The 20 T cell receptor beta chains below all came from one sample that was sequenced in a study of cytomegalovirus exposure and HLA in healthy donors (dated 2017 in TCRdb). Libraries were built with the immunoSEQ multiplex PCR assay. As stored in TCRdb, this immuneACCESS dataset retains in-frame rearrangements with V and J assigned. A fraction of the clones does not appear; measured against another copy, unresolved V genes explain less than half of the discrepancy, and the remainder lacks a known reason. Across this sample there are 140,000 to 150,000 clones, with approximately 91% seen only once. The top ten hold approximately 0.7% of the sample. Sequences were obtained from PBMCs. All receptors come from a man younger than 35 in good health and CMV-seronegative.

This chain uses TRBV1 with TRBJ1-2; TRBD1, the table's D call, lacks a check against the DNA. TRBV1 is a known pseudogene. The CDR3 has 15 amino acids. This chain's CDR3 is CTSSQEGTGDYGYTF. For the CDR3, the DNA is TGCACCAGCAGCCAAGAGGGGACAGGGGACTATGGCTACACCTTC.

This chain joins TRBV28 and TRBJ2-1; D may be TRBD2 (6 bases). CDR1 is MDHEN, CDR2 SYDVKM, per germline. The CDR3 is made up of 13 amino acids. V lost 3 bases and J 4 bases, leaving 7 bases between the germline ends. The CDR3 spells CASSLGGYNEQFF. DNA of the CDR3: TGTGCCAGCAGTTTGGGGGGTTACAATGAGCAGTTCTTC.

The chain has TRBV5-1 and TRBJ2-7, with D perhaps matching TRBD2 (6 bases). Between the trimmed V and J ends, which lost 4 bases and 7 bases, there was a span of 33 bases. The germline V gene has CDR1 SGHRS and CDR2 YFSETQ. The CDR3 runs 19 residues. The CDR3 bases are TGCGCCAGCAGCCGAACCAACCACCCACGCGGGGCAGCCGGAATGGAGCAGTACTTC. Protein product: CASSRTNHPRGAAGMEQYF.

V is TRBV11-3 and J is TRBJ2-1; 7 nucleotides align to TRBD1. CDR3 size: 13 residues. CDR1 is SGHNT, CDR2 YENEEA, per germline. Unmatched junction bases numbered 1, after V lost 4 bases and J lost 4 bases. The CDR3 here is CASSSTGYNEQFF. Written as DNA, the CDR3 is TGTGCCAGCAGCTCGACAGGGTACAATGAGCAGTTCTTC. Complete variable domain (other parts from reference TRBV11-3 and TRBJ2-1): EAGVVQSPRYKIIEKKQPVAFWCNPISGHNTLYWYLQNLGQGPELLIRYENEEAVDDSQLPKDRFSAERLKGVDSTLKIQPAELGDSAVYLCASSSTGYNEQFFGPGTRLTVL.

The J gene is TRBJ2-7, the V gene TRBV5-8; perhaps TRBD1 as D (6 bases). The CDR3 contains 15 residues. V lost 2 bases and J lost 2, with 14 bases in between. Germline assignment: CDR1 SGHTS and CDR2 YDEGEE. Written as DNA, the CDR3 is TGTGCCAGCAGCTTACCCAAGACAGGCCCCTACGAGCAGTACTTC. Protein: CASSLPKTGPYEQYF.

The gene calls are TRBV6-4 and TRBJ1-2; weak D call: TRBD1 (6 bases). With 7 bases removed from V and 6 bases from J, the gap between germline ends came to 18 bases. Germline V CDR1 and CDR2: MRHNA, SNTAGT. This CDR3 has 14 amino acids. In DNA, the CDR3 is TGTGCCAGCACCTCCGGACAGTTAGGGGATGGCTACACCTTC. Its translation is CASTSGQLGDGYTF.

The gene calls are TRBV7-9 and TRBJ1-3, with D perhaps TRBD1 (5 bases). The germline gives CDR1 SEHNR, CDR2 FQNEAQ (reference sequence). V was cut by 4 bases and J by 3 bases, with 10 bases left in between. The length of the CDR3 is 14 residues. The CDR3 DNA reads TGTGCCAGCAGCTCACAGGAGTATGGAAACACCATATATTTT. This codes for CASSSQEYGNTIYF.

The chain is built from TRBV9 and TRBJ1-2; D call uncertain. CDR1 is SGDLS and CDR2 is YYNGEE in the germline V gene. There are 15 residues in the CDR3. V lost 0 bases, J lost 0 bases, and 9 bases lay in between. The DNA for the CDR3 is TGTGCCAGCAGCGTAGTAGGAGATTCTAACTATGGCTACACCTTC. The encoded protein is CASSVVGDSNYGYTF.

The chain links TRBV10-2 to TRBJ2-7; D remains ambiguous. CDR3 length: 14 amino acids. Germline V gene sequence: CDR1 WSHSY, CDR2 SAAADI. Trimming took 1 base from V and 0 from J, leaving 7 bases between them. The CDR3 DNA is TGCGCCAGCAGTGAGTTGGGCCACTCCTACGAGCAGTACTTC. This encodes CASSELGHSYEQYF.

The genes are TRBV11-2 and TRBJ2-7, with 8 bases that match TRBD1. The CDR3 is 16 residues long. CDR1 and CDR2 from the germline V gene are SGHAT and FQNNGV. V lost 5 bases, J lost 6 bases, and 15 bases stayed unmatched. Written as DNA, the CDR3 is TGTGCCAGCAGCCTCCGGGGGCAGGGGGCATCCGTCGAGCAGTACTTC. Its protein product is CASSLRGQGASVEQYF.

The CDR3 nucleotides are TGTGCCAGTGTACCGGAGGCCTCCTACAATGAGCAGTTCTTC. Its protein is CASVPEASYNEQFF. The chain has TRBV2 and TRBJ2-1, with a weak D call TRBD2 (5 bases). The germline V gene has CDR1 SNHLY and CDR2 FYNNEI. The V gene lost 9 bases and the J gene lost 0 bases, with 12 bases spanning the gap. This CDR3 is built from 14 residues.

J is TRBJ2-4 and V is TRBV5-1; unclear D gene. Per the germline V gene, CDR1 is SGHRS and CDR2 is YFSETQ. The V end was cut by 0 bases, the J end by 2 bases, with 12 bases between. The CDR3 loop spans 16 amino acids. CDR3 amino acids: CASSLAVSLSKNIQYF. The CDR3 DNA sequence: TGCGCCAGCAGCTTGGCCGTTAGTCTTTCCAAAAACATTCAGTACTTC.

The chain carries TRBV10-3 and TRBJ1-4; TRBD1 matches 7 bases. The CDR3 is made up of 16 amino acids. Germline CDR1 reads ENHRY; CDR2 reads SYGVKD. Unmatched junction bases numbered 12, after V lost 11 bases and J lost 0 bases. This CDR3 is CASGTETSATNEKLFF. The CDR3 DNA reads as TGTGCCTCCGGGACAGAGACTTCCGCAACTAATGAAAAACTGTTTTTT.

The chain employs TRBV19 and TRBJ2-1; unclear D gene. CDR3 length: 15 residues. Germline V gene lookup returns CDR1 LNHDA and CDR2 SQIVND (reference sequence). Trimming pared 1 base from V and 3 bases from J, leaving 10 bases between. CDR3 in amino acids: CASSIARRGYNEQFF. DNA of the CDR3: TGTGCCAGTAGTATAGCAAGGAGAGGCTACAATGAGCAGTTCTTC.

The V call is TRBV25-1, the J call TRBJ1-1; TRBD1 is a possible D gene (5 bases). The length of the CDR3 is 14 residues. Trimming cost V 6 bases and J 4 bases, with 15 bases left between them. Per germline, CDR1 MGHDK and CDR2 SYGVNS. CDR3 bases: TGTGCCAGCAGGCGAAGGGGAGGGAGCACTGAAGCTTTCTTT. It specifies CASRRRGGSTEAFF.

This chain uses TRBV15 with TRBJ2-7, with 8 bases matching TRBD1. Germline V gene lookup returns CDR1 LNHNV and CDR2 YYDKDF (reference sequence). Trimming cost V 3 bases and J 7 bases; bases outside gene matches: 2. CDR3 length: 12 residues. Here the CDR3 reads CATSRDRVEQYF. The CDR3 region has the DNA TGTGCCACCAGCAGGGACAGGGTGGAGCAGTACTTC.

In nucleotides, the CDR3 is TGTGCCAGCAGTGAAGACAGACAGGATCCTCGCGAGCAGTACTTC. This translates into CASSEDRQDPREQYF. This chain uses TRBV2 with TRBJ2-7; perhaps TRBD1 as D (6 bases). Trimming shortened V by 1 base and J by 6 bases, and 16 bases separated the two germline ends. The CDR3 extends over 15 amino acids. CDR1 is SNHLY and CDR2 is FYNNEI in the germline V gene.

The J gene is TRBJ2-2, the V gene TRBV27; perhaps TRBD1 as D (6 bases). This CDR3 is 15 amino acids long. With 5 bases removed from V and 2 bases from J, the gap between germline ends came to 12 bases. Germline V gives CDR1 MNHEY, CDR2 SMNVEV (reference sequence). CDR3: CASSPGQVNTGELFF. The CDR3, as DNA: TGTGCCAGCAGTCCGGGACAAGTAAACACCGGGGAGCTGTTTTTT.

This sequence joins TRBV6-6 and TRBJ1-3; unclear D gene. The CDR3 has 14 amino acids. Germline lookup yields CDR1 MNHNY and CDR2 SVGAGI (reference sequence). Trimming stripped 2 bases from V and 3 bases from J, with 8 bases between. Written as DNA, the CDR3 is TGTGCCAGCAGTTACGTGGCAGATGGAAACACCATATATTTT. Translating gives CASSYVADGNTIYF.

The chain joins TRBV5-1 to TRBJ2-1; D is uncertain. Between the trimmed V and J ends, which lost 5 bases and 0 bases, there was a span of 12 bases. The germline V gene has CDR1 SGHRS and CDR2 YFSETQ. The CDR3 covers 15 residues. CDR3 in amino acids: CASRSTQSSYNEQFF. The CDR3 DNA follows: TGCGCCAGCAGATCCACACAGAGCTCCTACAATGAGCAGTTCTTC.